This section outlines one T cell receptor (beta chain) sequence together with its context. V was clipped by 7 bases and J by 0 bases, with 10 bases between them. CDR1 is SGHTA and CDR2 is FQGNSA in the germline V gene. The CDR3 has 14 amino acids. The sample is drawn from a study of shared clonotypes between healthy human individuals. TCRdb's table, derived via immunoSEQ multiplex PCR, lists solely in-frame clones and lacks some. The data hold 2,500,000 or so clones, with 80% to 95% observed a single time. The receptor comes from a man between 18 and 29 years old in good health. Some clones in this sample may be carry-over from other donors' samples. Input material: naive CD4+ T cells from PBMCs. As to subset: CD45RA+ positively selected. The J gene is TRBJ2-1, the V gene TRBV7-2; D is unclear. CDR3 DNA: TGTGCCAGCAATCGCGTGTCCTCCTACAATGAGCAGTTCTTC. Translated, it gives CASNRVSSYNEQFF.